This T cell receptor (beta chain) derives from a study of blood T cell repertoires in COVID-19. Method: immunoSEQ multiplex PCR; TCRdb's copy keeps in-frame clones and lacks some. Among 250,000 to 300,000 clones listed, approximately 90% were seen once. The receptor comes from a woman aged 45-60 years who had recovered from COVID-19. Sequencing was done on a sample of peripheral blood.

CDR3 in amino acids: CASSISAGGPRDKNIQYF. DNA of the CDR3: TGTGCCAGTAGTATATCGGCGGGAGGGCCCCGGGACAAAAACATTCAGTACTTC. This chain links TRBV19 with TRBJ2-4; 9 positions agree with TRBD2. This CDR3 comprises 18 residues. Germline-derived CDR1 and CDR2 are LNHDA and SQIVND (reference sequence). The J segment lost 3 bases and the V segment lost 2 bases, leaving 11 bases of the junction unmatched.